This entry lists 27 T cell receptor beta chains sequenced from one sample in a study of blood T cell repertoires in COVID-19. Here immunoSEQ multiplex PCR was the method, and the copy in TCRdb shows in-frame clones only, minus some. Of 310,000 or so clones listed, 89% are singletons. Sequences were obtained from peripheral blood. All receptors come from a man younger than 35 who had recovered from COVID-19.

The rearrangement joins TRBV5-8 to TRBJ2-6; D is possibly TRBD2 (5 bases). V dropped 0 bases and J dropped 2 bases, with 12 bases sitting between them. Germline CDR1 is SGHTS and CDR2 is YDEGEE. The CDR3 runs 17 residues. CDR3 nucleotide sequence: TGTGCCAGCAGCTTGGAGCGGCAGGCGGCTGGGGCCAACGTCCTGACTTTC. Its translation is CASSLERQAAGANVLTF.

The V gene is TRBV18, the J gene TRBJ1-4, with a tentative D call TRBD1 (6 bases). Trimming removed 2 bases from V and 3 bases from J, with 16 bases in between. This CDR3 is built from 17 residues. Germline V lookup: CDR1 KGHSH, CDR2 LQKENI. CDR3 residues: CASSPFDQGGANEKLFF. CDR3 coding DNA: TGTGCCAGCTCACCATTTGACCAAGGGGGGGCTAATGAAAAACTGTTTTTT.

This clone appeared a single time. The chain couples TRBV7-9 to TRBJ1-3, with TRBD1 matching 7 bases. With V trimmed by 3 bases and J by 0 bases, 11 bases remained unmatched. CDR3 size: 18 residues. The V gene's germline CDR1 is SEHNR and CDR2 FQNEAQ (reference sequence). This chain's CDR3 is CASSFRDSRSDSGNTIYF. In nucleotides, the CDR3 is TGTGCCAGCAGCTTCCGGGACAGCCGATCCGACTCTGGAAACACCATATATTTT.

The chain recombines TRBV12-3 or TRBV12-4 with TRBJ1-5, with unresolved D. Trimming removed 8 bases from V and 7 bases from J, with 9 bases in between. CDR3 size: 11 residues. The CDR3 coding sequence is TGTGCCAGCGGAGTAGGCCAGCCCCAGCATTTT. The encoded protein is CASGVGQPQHF.

V is TRBV6-5 and J is TRBJ2-7, with 13 nucleotides matching TRBD2. This CDR3 is 16 amino acids long. Germline-derived CDR1 and CDR2 are MNHEY and SVGAGI. After removal of 0 bases from V and 6 bases from J, the junction contained 5 bases not matched to a gene. The CDR3 sequence: CASSYSGLAGQGEQYF. CDR3 coding DNA: TGTGCCAGCAGTTACTCGGGACTAGCGGGACAAGGCGAGCAGTACTTC.

V is TRBV15 and J is TRBJ2-5; the match to TRBD1 covers 8 bases. CDR1 LNHNV and CDR2 YYDKDF come from the germline V gene (reference sequence). Germline trimming cut 5 bases from V and 1 base from J; bases unmatched to any gene: 3. The CDR3 is 14 residues long. The CDR3 spells CATSYQGAQETQYF. DNA of the CDR3: TGTGCCACCAGCTACCAGGGGGCCCAAGAGACCCAGTACTTC.

The rearrangement links TRBV6-5 to TRBJ1-6; D is possibly TRBD1 (6 bases). Germline V gene data show CDR1 as MNHEY and CDR2 as SVGAGI. The CDR3 has 16 amino acids. The germline V and J ends were trimmed by 1 base and 5 bases, with 12 bases remaining between them. The CDR3 DNA is TGTGCCAGCAGTTACTTTGGACAGCCTAATAATTCACCCCTCCACTTT. Translating gives CASSYFGQPNNSPLHF.

The chain couples TRBV6-1 to TRBJ1-4; 7 bases are shared with TRBD1. Germline loops: CDR1 MNHNS, CDR2 SASEGT. This CDR3 region has 16 residues. The junction had 10 bases not matched to a gene; V was cut back by 2 bases and J by 7 bases. CDR3 amino acids: CASSELQGTDSEKLFF. The CDR3 coding sequence is TGTGCCAGCAGTGAACTTCAAGGGACAGATAGTGAAAAACTGTTTTTT.

The chain uses TRBV6-5 and TRBJ1-1; a weak D match, TRBD1 (6 bases). CDR1 is MNHEY, CDR2 SVGAGI, per germline. CDR3 length: 15 amino acids. The V end was cut by 5 bases, the J end by 0 bases, with 13 bases between. This CDR3 is CASSLQGPMNTEAFF. The CDR3 nucleotides read TGTGCCAGCAGTCTGCAGGGGCCAATGAACACTGAAGCTTTCTTT.

V usage is TRBV11-3 and J usage is TRBJ1-1; 8 bases match TRBD1. Losses at the gene ends were 2 bases for V and 5 bases for J; bases not matched to a gene: 1. Germline lookup yields CDR1 SGHNT and CDR2 YENEEA. The CDR3 has 13 amino acids. The CDR3 coding sequence is TGTGCCAGCAGCTTAAACAGGGGGACTGAAGCTTTCTTT. As protein: CASSLNRGTEAFF.

The chain uses TRBV3-1 (or the pseudogene TRBV3-2) and TRBJ2-7; TRBD2 agrees at 7 bases. The germline gives CDR1 LGHDT, CDR2 YNNKEL (reference sequence). With 2 bases clipped from V and 5 bases from J, the junction kept 12 bases outside the gene matches. This CDR3 is built from 16 residues. In DNA form, the CDR3 reads TGTGCCAGCAGCCAATACAAATACCGGGACTACAACGAGCAGTACTTC. Its protein is CASSQYKYRDYNEQYF.

CDR3 amino acids: CASSPRGGLRIEAFF. CDR3 DNA sequence: TGTGCCAGCAGCCCCCGGGGGGGGCTTCGAATTGAAGCTTTCTTT. V gene TRBV4-2 combines with J gene TRBJ1-1, with D perhaps matching TRBD1 (6 bases). Germline lookup yields CDR1 LGHNA and CDR2 YNFKEQ. The CDR3 sequence is 15 residues long. Trimming cost V 4 bases and J 7 bases, with 19 bases left between them.

The rearrangement links TRBV7-9 to TRBJ1-1, with TRBD1 matching 8 bases. CDR1 SEHNR and CDR2 FQNEAQ come from the germline V gene (reference sequence). The CDR3 has 13 amino acids. With 7 bases clipped from V and 11 bases from J, the junction kept 12 bases outside the gene matches. This chain's CDR3 is CASTLGTGRWAFF. In DNA, the CDR3 is TGTGCCAGCACCCTGGGGACAGGTCGATGGGCTTTCTTT.

V gene TRBV4-1 combines with J gene TRBJ2-7; D is possibly TRBD1 (5 bases). CDR1 is MGHRA, CDR2 YSYEKL, per germline. The CDR3 loop spans 14 amino acids. Trimming pared 8 bases from V and 2 bases from J, leaving 16 bases between. CDR3 DNA: TGCGCCAGCGGGGCGCCAGGTACCACCTACGAGCAGTACTTC. Translation: CASGAPGTTYEQYF.

CDR3 DNA sequence: TGTGCCTGGAGTCCGGCAGGGGGCTGGACTGAAGCTTTCTTT. Protein product: CAWSPAGGWTEAFF. The chain has TRBV30 and TRBJ1-1; 8 bases fit TRBD1. V dropped 2 bases and J dropped 5; count of bases not matched to a gene: 7. The CDR3 spans 14 residues. Germline loops: CDR1 GTSNPN, CDR2 SVGIG (reference sequence).

This clone came up once. The genes are TRBV5-5 and TRBJ2-7; TRBD1 agrees at 9 bases. The CDR3 loop spans 13 amino acids. The trim removed 2 bases at V and 5 bases at J, leaving 2 bases unmatched. Germline V gene sequence: CDR1 SGHKS, CDR2 YYEKEE (reference sequence). CDR3 amino acids: CASSFTGGDEQYF. The CDR3 nucleotides read TGTGCCAGCAGCTTCACAGGGGGCGACGAGCAGTACTTC.

This chain uses TRBV6-1 with TRBJ2-1; no firm D call. The CDR3 covers 17 residues. Trimming cost V 0 bases and J 0 bases, with 12 bases left between them. Germline lookup yields CDR1 MNHNS and CDR2 SASEGT. The CDR3 DNA reads TGTGCCAGCAGTGAAGCGCTAATGTTCCTCTCCTACAATGAGCAGTTCTTC. Translated, it gives CASSEALMFLSYNEQFF.

This rearrangement joins TRBV7-3 to TRBJ2-5, with TRBD2 as a possible D gene (7 bases). The CDR3 is 15 residues long. The V gene's germline CDR1 is SGHTA and CDR2 FQGTGA. V lost 0 bases and J lost 4, with 12 bases in between. The CDR3 is CASSLTPGGRETQYF. As DNA, the CDR3 is TGTGCCAGCAGCTTAACCCCCGGGGGGCGAGAGACCCAGTACTTC. The full variable domain, in which reference TRBV7-3 and TRBJ2-5 provide the parts outside the CDR3, is GAGVSQTPSNKVTEKGKYVELRCDPISGHTALYWYRQSLGQGPEFLIYFQGTGAADDSGLPNDRFFAVRPEGSVSTLKIQRTERGDSAVYLCASSLTPGGRETQYFGPGTRLLVL.

This sequence joins TRBV6-5 and TRBJ1-2; D unresolved. The CDR3 is 14 residues long. Trimming cost V 8 bases and J 2 bases, with 15 bases left between them. The germline CDR1 and CDR2 sequences are MNHEY and SVGAGI. The CDR3 here is CASGQAPWNYGYTF. In nucleotides, the CDR3 is TGTGCCAGCGGGCAGGCCCCCTGGAACTATGGCTACACCTTC.

The chain has TRBV7-9 and TRBJ1-6; unclear D gene. In germline, CDR1 is SEHNR, CDR2 FQNEAQ (reference sequence). This CDR3 is 17 amino acids long. The V gene lost 5 bases and the J gene lost 14 bases, with 28 bases spanning the gap. As DNA, the CDR3 is TGTGCCAGCAGCCCCACCTTGAGTCTTTCCGGTTTTCTGACCCTCCACTTT. This encodes CASSPTLSLSGFLTLHF.

The chain has TRBV19 and TRBJ2-5; possible D gene TRBD2, 5 bases. Germline-derived CDR1 and CDR2 are LNHDA and SQIVND (reference sequence). Deletions cut 5 bases from V and 8 bases from J, with 12 bases between. This CDR3 is built from 12 residues. The CDR3: CASSVYPGTQYF. The CDR3 nucleotides read TGTGCCAGTAGTGTGTACCCGGGAACCCAGTACTTC.

The chain recombines TRBV19 with TRBJ1-5; 9 bases agree with TRBD1. CDR3 size: 21 residues. Germline V CDR1 and CDR2: LNHDA, SQIVND (reference sequence). The V and J ends lost 8 bases and 1 base, in that order; junction bases with no gene match: 24. The CDR3 protein is CASWGSRDREYLKESNQPQHF. Written as DNA, the CDR3 is TGTGCCAGTTGGGGATCCAGGGACAGGGAATACCTGAAGGAAAGCAATCAGCCCCAGCATTTT.

The table lists this clone with a count of one. The rearrangement links TRBV29-1 to TRBJ2-3; D is perhaps TRBD2 (6 bases). Trimming cost V 3 bases and J 0 bases, with 10 bases left between them. The CDR3 runs 14 residues. Germline V gives CDR1 SQVTM, CDR2 ANQGSEA. Here the CDR3 reads CSVDAGISTDTQYF. As DNA, the CDR3 is TGCAGCGTTGACGCGGGAATTAGCACAGATACGCAGTATTTT.

CDR3 coding DNA: TGCGCCAGCAGTGGAGGGACAGGGCCCTACGAGCAGTACTTC. Protein product: CASSGGTGPYEQYF. V gene TRBV10-1 combines with J gene TRBJ2-7; 9 bases align to TRBD1. Per germline, CDR1 WNHNN and CDR2 SYGVQD (reference sequence). The CDR3 is made up of 14 amino acids. V shed 4 bases, J shed 2 bases, and the junction held 3 bases outside the gene matches.

The V call is TRBV18, the J call TRBJ1-2, with a possible D match to TRBD1 (5 bases). V lost 0 bases, J lost 8 bases, and 16 bases lay in between. Germline-derived CDR1 and CDR2 are KGHSH and LQKENI. The CDR3 runs to 15 residues. CDR3 loop: CASSPPGGSLGGYTF. DNA for the CDR3: TGTGCCAGCTCACCACCGGGGGGGAGCCTGGGCGGCTACACCTTC.

This chain uses TRBV7-3 with TRBJ2-1; the match to TRBD2 covers 10 bases. Trimming took 6 bases from V and 4 from J; bases not matched to a gene: 6. The CDR3 covers 15 residues. CDR1 SGHTA and CDR2 FQGTGA come from the germline V gene. The CDR3 DNA is TGTGCCAGCAGTTCAGCGGGGGGGCAATACAATGAGCAGTTCTTC. Its protein product is CASSSAGGQYNEQFF.

This rearrangement joins TRBV4-2 to TRBJ1-4; 8 bases map to TRBD1. Germline CDR1 is LGHNA and CDR2 is YNFKEQ. The CDR3 loop spans 16 amino acids. Unmatched junction bases numbered 6, after V lost 4 bases and J lost 2 bases. The CDR3 DNA is TGTGCCAGCAGCCGGAACGACAGGGGCACTAATGAAAAACTGTTTTTT. This translates into CASSRNDRGTNEKLFF.